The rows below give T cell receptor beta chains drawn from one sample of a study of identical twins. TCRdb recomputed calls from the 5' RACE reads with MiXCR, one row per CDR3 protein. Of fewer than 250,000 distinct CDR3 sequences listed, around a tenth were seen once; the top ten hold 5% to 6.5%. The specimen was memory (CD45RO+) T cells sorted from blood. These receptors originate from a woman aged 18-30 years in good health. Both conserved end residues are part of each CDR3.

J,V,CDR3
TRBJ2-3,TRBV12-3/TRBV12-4,CASEDRDEVDTQYF
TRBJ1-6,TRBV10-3,CAISEGSPRGISPLHF
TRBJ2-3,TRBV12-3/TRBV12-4,CASSLARATDTQYF
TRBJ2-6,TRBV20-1,CSASSGEPSGANVLTF
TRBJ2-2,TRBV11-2,CASSFYEVFGRTGELFF
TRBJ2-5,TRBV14,CASSQDGWQANWYF
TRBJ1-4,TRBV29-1,CSVEDGYEKLFF
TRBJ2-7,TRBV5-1,CASSTTGFEQYF
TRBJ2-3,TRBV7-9,CASSLDGDTQYF
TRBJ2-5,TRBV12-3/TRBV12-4,CASSAPETETQYF
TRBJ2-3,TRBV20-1,CSAWLAGEVGTDTQYF
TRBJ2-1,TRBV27,CASSLMASGRIAIELNEQFF
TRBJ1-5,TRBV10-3,CATRTGDQPQHF
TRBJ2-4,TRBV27,CASSLREGLGIQYF
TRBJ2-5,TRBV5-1,CASSLRGRAQTQYF
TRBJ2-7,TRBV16,CASSQRTYEQYF
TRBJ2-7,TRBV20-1,CSAPGQGREQYF
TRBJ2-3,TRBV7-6,CASSGLEATQYF
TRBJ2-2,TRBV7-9,CASSVPRAGELFF
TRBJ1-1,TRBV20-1,CSARRDRGSEAFF
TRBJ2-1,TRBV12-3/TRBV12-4,CASRGGSSYNEQFF
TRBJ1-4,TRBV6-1,CASSRQGNEKLFF
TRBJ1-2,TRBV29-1,CSVEPNQGYTF
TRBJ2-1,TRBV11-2,CASSLGLKQFF
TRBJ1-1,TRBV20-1,CSALWGANTEAFF
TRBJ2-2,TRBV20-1,CSARDPSGRRGTGELFF
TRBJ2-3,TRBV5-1,CASSLSLAGTDTQYF
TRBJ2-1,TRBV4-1,CASSQGLRGDEQFF
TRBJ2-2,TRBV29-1,CSTRTGQGATGELFF
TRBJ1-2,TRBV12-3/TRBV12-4,CASSPDRARGYTF
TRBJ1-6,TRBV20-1,CSARTGSGGSPLHF
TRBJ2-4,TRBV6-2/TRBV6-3,CASSTLRLSGTGLAKNIQYF
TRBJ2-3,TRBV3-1,CASSQDLRGPVYF
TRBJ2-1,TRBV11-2,CASRERTSGRAYNEQFF
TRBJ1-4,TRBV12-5,CASGLVYDGAVPHEKLFF
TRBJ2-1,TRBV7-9,CASSFRQGAINEQFF
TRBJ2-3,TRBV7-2,CASSQFRDTQYF
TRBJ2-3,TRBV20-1,CSAPTSGSTDTQYF
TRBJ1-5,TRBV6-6,CASLRSTDQPQHF
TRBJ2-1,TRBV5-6,CASSLPSQGLSSYNEQFF
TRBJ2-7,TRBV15,CATSRTTLVEQYF
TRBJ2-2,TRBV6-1,CASSVAGVGTGELFF
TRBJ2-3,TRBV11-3,CASSLDLGGSGNTQYF
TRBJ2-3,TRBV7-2,CASSLPLGTQYF
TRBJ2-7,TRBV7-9,CASSSPGASRYEQYF
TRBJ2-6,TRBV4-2,CASSQGTSGGSGANVLTF
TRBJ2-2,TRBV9,CASSHQNTGELFF
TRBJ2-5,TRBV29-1,CSVENRAGETQYF
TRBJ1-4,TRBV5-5,CASSSGGSEKLFF
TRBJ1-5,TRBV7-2,CASSLGRGSGNQPQHF
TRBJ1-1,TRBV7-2,CASSFVLGATEAFF
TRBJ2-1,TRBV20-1,CSAVLLAGQYNEQFF
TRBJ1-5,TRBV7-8,CASSLQGNMGNQPQHF
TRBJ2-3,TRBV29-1,CSVYGVTDTQYF
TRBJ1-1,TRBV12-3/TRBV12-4,CASSLFDTVNTEAFF
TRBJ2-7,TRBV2,CARGGLAYEQYF
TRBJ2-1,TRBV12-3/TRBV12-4,CASSSAEAAQFF
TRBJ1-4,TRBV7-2,CASSPAGIKLFF
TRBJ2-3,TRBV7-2,CASSPRTSGSYTDTQYF
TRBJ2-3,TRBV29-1,CSAIYGVTDTQYF